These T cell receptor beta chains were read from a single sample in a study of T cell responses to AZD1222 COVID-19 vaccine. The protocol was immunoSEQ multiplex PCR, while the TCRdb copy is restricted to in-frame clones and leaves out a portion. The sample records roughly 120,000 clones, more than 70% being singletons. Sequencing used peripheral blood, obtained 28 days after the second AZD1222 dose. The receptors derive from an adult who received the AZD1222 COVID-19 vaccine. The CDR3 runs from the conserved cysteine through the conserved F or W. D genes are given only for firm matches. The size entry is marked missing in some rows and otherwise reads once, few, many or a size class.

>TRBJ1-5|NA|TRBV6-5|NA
TGTGCCAGCAGCAGCCGGGGCCGACAGCCCCAGCATTTT
CASSSRGRQPQHF
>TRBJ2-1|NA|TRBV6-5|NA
TGTGCCAGCAGTTACTCCAGGCAAAAATACAATGAGCAGTTCTTC
CASSYSRQKYNEQFF
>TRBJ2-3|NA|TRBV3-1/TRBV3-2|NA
TGTGCCAGCAGCCACTCGACAGATACGCAGTATTTT
CASSHSTDTQYF
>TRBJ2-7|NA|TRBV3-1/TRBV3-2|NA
TGTGCCAGCAGCCAAGAAACAACAGCAGATGAGTACTTC
CASSQETTADEYF
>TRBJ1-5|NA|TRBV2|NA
TGTGCCAGCATGGGGGCCAACCGCAATCAGCCCCAGCATTTT
CASMGANRNQPQHF
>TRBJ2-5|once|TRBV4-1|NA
TGCGCCAGCAGCCAAGGTCCAGGAGGGGAGACCCAGTACTTC
CASSQGPGGETQYF
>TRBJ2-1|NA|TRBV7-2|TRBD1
TGTGCCAGCAGCCCTCGGACAGGGGACCACAATGAGCAGTTCTTC
CASSPRTGDHNEQFF
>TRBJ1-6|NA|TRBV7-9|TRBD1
TGTGCCAGCAGCCAACGCCGGGACAGGGGAAATTCACCCCTCCACTTT
CASSQRRDRGNSPLHF
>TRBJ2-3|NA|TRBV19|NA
TGTGCCAGTAGGGTCGGACAAAGCACAGATACGCAGTATTTT
CASRVGQSTDTQYF
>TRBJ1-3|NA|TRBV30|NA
TGTGCCTGGAGTGTACTTGGAAACACCATATATTTT
CAWSVLGNTIYF
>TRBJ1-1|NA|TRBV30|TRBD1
TGTGCCTGGAGTTCAGGACAGGGGGGTTCTTACTTCACTGAAGCTTTCTTT
CAWSSGQGGSYFTEAFF
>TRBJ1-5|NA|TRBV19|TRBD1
TGTGCCAGTAGTATGACCTGGACAGGGGGCCATAATCAGCCCCAGCATTTT
CASSMTWTGGHNQPQHF
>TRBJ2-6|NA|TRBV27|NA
TGTGCCAGCAGCTTCTCTGGGGCCAACGTCCTGACTTTC
CASSFSGANVLTF
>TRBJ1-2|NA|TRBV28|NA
TGTGCCAGCAGCACCGGGACAACTAAATATGGCTACACCTTC
CASSTGTTKYGYTF
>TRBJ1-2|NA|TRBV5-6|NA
TGTGCCAGCAGCTTGGTGCCCGATCGGTATGGCTACACCTTC
CASSLVPDRYGYTF
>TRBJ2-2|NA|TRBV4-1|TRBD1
TGCGCCAGCAGCCAAGATACAGGGGCCAACACCGGGGAGCTGTTTTTT
CASSQDTGANTGELFF
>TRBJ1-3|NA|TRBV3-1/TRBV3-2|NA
TGTGCCAGCAGCCAAGGTTACACCATATATTTT
CASSQGYTIYF
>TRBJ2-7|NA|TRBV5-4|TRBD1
TGTGCCATGACAGGGGGCGTTTTCCCTCGCTCCTACGAGCAGTACTTC
CAMTGGVFPRSYEQYF
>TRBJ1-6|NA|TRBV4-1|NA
TGCGCCAGCAATATTGGACAGTATAATTCACCCCTCCACTTT
CASNIGQYNSPLHF
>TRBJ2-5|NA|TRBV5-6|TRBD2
TGTGCCAGCAGACCCGGGACTAGGACGACCCAGTACTTC
CASRPGTRTTQYF
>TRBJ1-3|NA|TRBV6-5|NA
TGTGCCAGCAGAGACTCCGATGGAAACACCATATATTTT
CASRDSDGNTIYF
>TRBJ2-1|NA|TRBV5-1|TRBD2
TGCGCCAGCAGCTTTGGGACTAGCGGGGGCCAGTACAATGAGCAGTTCTTC
CASSFGTSGGQYNEQFF
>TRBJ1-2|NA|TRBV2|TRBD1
TGTGCCAGCACTTTGACAGGGGAAAGCTATGGCTACACCTTC
CASTLTGESYGYTF
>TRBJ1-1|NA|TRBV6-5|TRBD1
TGTGCCAGCAAATTCGGACAGGGTATATCTGAAGCTTTCTTT
CASKFGQGISEAFF
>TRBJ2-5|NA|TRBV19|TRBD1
TGTGCCAGTAGTATTGGGGCAGGGGGCTTTTCCTCGGAGACCCAGTACTTC
CASSIGAGGFSSETQYF
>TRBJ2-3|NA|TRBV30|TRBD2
TGTGCCTGTACGGGACTAGCGGGTAAAGTGGCAGATACGCAGTATTTT
CACTGLAGKVADTQYF
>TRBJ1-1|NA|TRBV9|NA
TGTGCCAGCAGCGTAGGGGCTACCCCCGAAGCTTTCTTT
CASSVGATPEAFF
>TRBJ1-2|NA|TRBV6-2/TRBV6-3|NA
TGTGCCAGCAGTCGACAGGCAGACTCGTTCTTC
CASSRQADSFF
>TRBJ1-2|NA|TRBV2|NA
TGTGCCAGCACCCGTATTGTGGCTAACTATGGCTACACCTTC
CASTRIVANYGYTF
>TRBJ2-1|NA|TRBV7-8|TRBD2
TGTGCCAGCAGCTCGTCAGCGGGGGGTTACAATGAGCAGTTCTTC
CASSSSAGGYNEQFF
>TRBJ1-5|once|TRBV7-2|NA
TGTGCCAGCAGGAGGGGGGGAAATCAGCCCCAGCATTTT
CASRRGGNQPQHF
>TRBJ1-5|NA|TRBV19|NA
TGTGCCAGTAGTCCAGGCAGCTATAATCAGCCCCAGCATTTT
CASSPGSYNQPQHF
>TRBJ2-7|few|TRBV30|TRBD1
TGTGCCGGAAGCCGACAGGGTCCAGTGGTCTACGAGCAGTACTTC
CAGSRQGPVVYEQYF
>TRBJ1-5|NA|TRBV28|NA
TGTGCCAGCAGTTTGTCACCCTATCAGCCCCAGCATTTT
CASSLSPYQPQHF
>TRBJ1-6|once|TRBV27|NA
TGTGCCAGCACATTACAGACAGGCTATAATTCACCCCTCCACTTT
CASTLQTGYNSPLHF
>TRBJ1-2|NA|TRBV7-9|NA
TGTGCCAGCTCGCGGTCGCCTAGCTATGGCTACACCTTC
CASSRSPSYGYTF
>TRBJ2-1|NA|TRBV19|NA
TGTGCCAGTAGTCTCCCCGGGGCCTCCTACAATGAGCAGTTCTTC
CASSLPGASYNEQFF
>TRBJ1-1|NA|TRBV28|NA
TGTGCCAGCAGTTTAGGGGACCCCCTCTCTCTAGCTTTCTTT
CASSLGDPLSLAFF
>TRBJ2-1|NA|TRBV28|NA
TGTGCCAGCACCCGTGGAGGGGGCGCAGGGTACAATGAGCAGTTCTTC
CASTRGGGAGYNEQFF
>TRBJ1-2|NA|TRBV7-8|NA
TGTGCCAGCAGCCCTACTACAGGGTCAGGCGACTATGGCTACACCTTC
CASSPTTGSGDYGYTF
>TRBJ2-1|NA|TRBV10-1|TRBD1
TGCGCCAGCAGTGAGCAAAAACGGACAGGTGGTTCATATGAGCAGTTCTTC
CASSEQKRTGGSYEQFF
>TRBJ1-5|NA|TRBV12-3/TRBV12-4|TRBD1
TGTGCCAGCACCTACAGGGGGCCTCAGCCCCAGCATTTT
CASTYRGPQPQHF
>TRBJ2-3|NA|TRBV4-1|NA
TGCGCCAGCAGCTATACACCAGGGGAGTCAGATACGCAGTATTTT
CASSYTPGESDTQYF
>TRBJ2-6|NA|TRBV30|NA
TGTGCCTGGAGTCCCCTAAGCTCTGGGGCCAACGTCCTGACTTTC
CAWSPLSSGANVLTF
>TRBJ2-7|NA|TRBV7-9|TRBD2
TGTGCCAGCAGCTTAGAAGGGGAGGGGAAGGAGCAGTACTTC
CASSLEGEGKEQYF
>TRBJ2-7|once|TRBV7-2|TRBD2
TGTGCCAGCAGCGCGACTAGCGGGGGCTACGAGCAGTACTTC
CASSATSGGYEQYF
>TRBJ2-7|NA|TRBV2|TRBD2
TGTGCCACCCAACCGGGACTAGCGGGGGGCCCTTCCTACGAGCAGTACTTC
CATQPGLAGGPSYEQYF
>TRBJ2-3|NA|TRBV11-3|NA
TGTGCCAGCAGCTTAGGGCGGGATAGCACAGATACGCAGTATTTT
CASSLGRDSTDTQYF
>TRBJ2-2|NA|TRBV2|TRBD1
TGTGCCAGCAGTGATACGGGACAGGCCAGCACCGGGGAGCTGTTTTTT
CASSDTGQASTGELFF
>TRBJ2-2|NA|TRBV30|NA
TGTGCCTGGAAAAGGACAGCCAACACCGGGGAGCTGTTTTTT
CAWKRTANTGELFF
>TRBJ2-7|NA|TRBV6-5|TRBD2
TGTGCCAGCAGTTGGAGCGGGGACCCCTACGAGCAGTACTTC
CASSWSGDPYEQYF
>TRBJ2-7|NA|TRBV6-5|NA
TGTGCCAGCAGTTCGGGGCCCGCAGCACCTACGACGCAGTACTTC
CASSSGPAAPTTQYF